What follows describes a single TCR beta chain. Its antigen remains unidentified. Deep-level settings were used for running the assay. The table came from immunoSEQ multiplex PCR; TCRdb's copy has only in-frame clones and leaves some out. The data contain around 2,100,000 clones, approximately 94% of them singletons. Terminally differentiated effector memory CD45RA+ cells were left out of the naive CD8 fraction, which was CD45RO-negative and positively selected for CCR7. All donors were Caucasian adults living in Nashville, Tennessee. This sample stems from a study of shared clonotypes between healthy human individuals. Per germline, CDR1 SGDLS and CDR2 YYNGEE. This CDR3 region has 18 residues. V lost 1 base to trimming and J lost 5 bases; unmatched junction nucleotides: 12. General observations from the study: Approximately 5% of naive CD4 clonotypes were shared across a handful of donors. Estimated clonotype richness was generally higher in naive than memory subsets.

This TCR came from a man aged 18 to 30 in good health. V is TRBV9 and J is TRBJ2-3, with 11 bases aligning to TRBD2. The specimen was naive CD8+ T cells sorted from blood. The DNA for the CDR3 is TGTGCCAGCAGCGTACCTAAGGAACTAGCGGGAGATGGAGATACGCAGTATTTT. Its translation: CASSVPKELAGDGDTQYF.